This entry features one TCR beta chain sequence. Random hexamers served to reverse transcribe roughly 0.5 to 1 ug RNA. TCRdb fed the immunoSEQ multiplex PCR reads into MiXCR, producing one record per CDR3 protein. The table has about 110,000 distinct CDR3 sequences, approximately 94% seen once. The germline V gene has CDR1 LGHDT and CDR2 YNNKEL (reference sequence). This CDR3 spans 14 amino acids. Trimming removed 5 bases at V and 1 base at J, with 9 bases between. TEMRA cells were FACS-enriched, with CD8+ and CD4+ T cells isolated negatively. This record comes from a study of CD8 T cells in Susac syndrome. Study overall: When blood was drawn, patients with Susac syndrome were on intravenous immunoglobulin alone, on corticosteroids, or therapy-naive.

The J gene is TRBJ2-1, the V gene TRBV3-1; no definite D call. The sequenced material came from CD8+ T cells from PBMCs. This receptor was identified in a human donor with Susac syndrome. Here the CDR3 reads CASSEGLSYNEQFF. The CDR3 nucleotides read TGTGCCAGCAGCGAAGGGTTATCCTACAATGAGCAGTTCTTC.